A selection of T cell receptor beta chains follows, all from one sample in a study of STAT5B mutations in CD4+ large granular lymphocyte leukemia. The repertoire was sequenced with immunoSEQ multiplex PCR; TCRdb's copy has only in-frame clones and lacks some. The sample holds tens of thousands of clones; under 85% are singletons and the top ten take about 2.4%. Input material: CD4+ T cells from blood buffy coats. The source of these receptors is a human donor in good health. Each CDR3 is given with its conserved first and last residue. Each record gives: D gene, clone size, V gene, CDR3 length, J gene, CDR3 DNA, CDR3 protein. A D gene is named only where the DNA matches it firmly. Clone size is not always given. Where it is, it says once, few, many or a class for expanded clones.

TRBD2,.,TRBV11-3,15,TRBJ2-3,TGTGCCAGCAGCTTGAGCGGGGGGGCCGCAGATACGCAGTATTTT,CASSLSGGAADTQYF
TRBD1,.,TRBV9,15,TRBJ2-1,TGTGCCAGCAGCGCAGGACAGGGGAACTACAATGAGCAGTTCTTC,CASSAGQGNYNEQFF
.,.,TRBV12-5,14,TRBJ2-7,TGTGCTAGCTATACAGGGGGACTAAACCACGAGCAGTACTTC,CASYTGGLNHEQYF
TRBD1,.,TRBV27,13,TRBJ1-5,TGTGCCAGCAGTTGGGACAGGGATCAGCCCCAGCATTTT,CASSWDRDQPQHF
TRBD1,once,TRBV7-8,14,TRBJ2-5,TGTGCCAGCAGCAGAAGGACAGGGGAAGAGACCCAGTACTTC,CASSRRTGEETQYF
.,.,TRBV18,17,TRBJ1-3,TGTGCCAGCTCACCAGTGGGGATAGCCACCTCTGGAAACACCATATATTTT,CASSPVGIATSGNTIYF
.,.,TRBV25-1,16,TRBJ2-1,TGTGCCAGCAGTGTTCTGGAGGTGGGCTCCTACAATGAGCAGTTCTTC,CASSVLEVGSYNEQFF
.,once,TRBV6-6,14,TRBJ2-5,TGTGCCAGCAGTAACGGGCTCAGACAAGAGACCCAGTACTTC,CASSNGLRQETQYF
TRBD1,.,TRBV5-1,14,TRBJ2-7,TGCGCCAGCAGCCCCGGACAGGGGGCTTGGGAGCAGTACTTC,CASSPGQGAWEQYF
.,.,TRBV2,16,TRBJ1-5,TGTGCCAGCAGTGAAGTTTGGACAGCTAGCAATCAGCCCCAGCATTTT,CASSEVWTASNQPQHF
TRBD1,.,TRBV30,13,TRBJ2-1,TGTGCCTCGGGGGGACAGGGACTGAATGAGCAGTTCTTC,CASGGQGLNEQFF
TRBD2,.,TRBV7-9,15,TRBJ2-1,TGTGCCAGCAGCTTAGGCGGGGGGTCCGCGAATGAGCAGTTCTTC,CASSLGGGSANEQFF
TRBD1,.,TRBV2,15,TRBJ1-4,TGTGCCAGCAGCCCGGGACAGGGGGCTCAGAAAAAACTGTTTTTT,CASSPGQGAQKKLFF
TRBD1,once,TRBV6-4,13,TRBJ1-1,TGTGCCAGCAGTGAGGGACAGGCAGGGAGGGCTTTCTTT,CASSEGQAGRAFF
.,.,TRBV6-4,16,TRBJ2-3,TGTGCCAGATCCGAACAGGGCCCCACGCGCACAGATACGCAGTATTTT,CARSEQGPTRTDTQYF
.,.,TRBV4-1,16,TRBJ1-2,TGCGCCAGCAGCCAAGCCACAAGCGGGGGCAAAGGTGGCTACACCTTC,CASSQATSGGKGGYTF
TRBD2,few,TRBV6-5,14,TRBJ2-5,TGTGCCAGCACCTTGAAGTGGGGAGGGGAGACCCAGTACTTC,CASTLKWGGETQYF
.,.,TRBV6-1,12,TRBJ2-3,TGTGCCAGCAAGATAAACACAGATACGCAGTATTTT,CASKINTDTQYF
TRBD1,.,TRBV7-9,15,TRBJ1-2,TGTGCCAGCAGCCCACCTCAGACAGGGTTTTTTGGCTACACCTTC,CASSPPQTGFFGYTF
TRBD1,few,TRBV7-9,16,TRBJ2-2,TGTGCCAGCACCTCTGGGGGACAGGGGAGAACCGGGGAGCTGTTTTTT,CASTSGGQGRTGELFF
TRBD1,.,TRBV4-2,14,TRBJ2-7,TGTGCCAGTAGTTCTGGGGACAGAAACTACGAGCAGTACTTC,CASSSGDRNYEQYF
TRBD1,.,TRBV27,14,TRBJ1-2,TGTGCCAGCAGTTACCTACAGGGGGCGGGAGGCTACACCTTC,CASSYLQGAGGYTF
.,.,TRBV5-6,13,TRBJ2-7,TGTGCCAGCAGCTTACAGAGCTCCTACGAGCAGTACTTC,CASSLQSSYEQYF
.,once,TRBV5-1,16,TRBJ2-3,TGCGCCAGCAGCTTGGGGTTGGAGCAGAGCACAGATACGCAGTATTTT,CASSLGLEQSTDTQYF
.,.,TRBV12-5,13,TRBJ2-3,TGTGCTAGTGGGCCAGTTTCAACAGATACGCAGTATTTT,CASGPVSTDTQYF
.,.,TRBV11-2,14,TRBJ1-1,TGTGCCAGCAGCTTAGTAGGGTTAAACACTGAAGCTTTCTTT,CASSLVGLNTEAFF
.,once,TRBV28,18,TRBJ2-6,TGTGCCAGCAGTTTACCCTTCCCGGGATACACTGGGGCCAACGTCCTGACTTTC,CASSLPFPGYTGANVLTF
.,.,TRBV6-5,15,TRBJ2-5,TGTGCCAGCCCACTGGGGCAGGGAAACGTCGAGACCCAGTACTTC,CASPLGQGNVETQYF
.,few,TRBV18,15,TRBJ1-2,TGTGCCAGCTCACCTACGAACAGGGATAGCTATGGCTACACCTTC,CASSPTNRDSYGYTF
.,.,TRBV6-1,15,TRBJ2-5,TGTGCCAGCCTATACGGGAGAGCACAAGAGGGGGCCCAGTACTTC,CASLYGRAQEGAQYF
TRBD2,.,TRBV6-1,17,TRBJ2-4,TGTGCCAGCAGTGAACCTGGGACTAGCGGAGCCAAAAACATTCAGTACTTC,CASSEPGTSGAKNIQYF
TRBD1,once,TRBV28,15,TRBJ2-7,TGTGCCAGCAAGGGAGGCGGGACAGGGACCTACGAGCAGTACTTC,CASKGGGTGTYEQYF
.,.,TRBV19,17,TRBJ1-2,TGTGCCAGTAGTATAGAAACCGGGACAAGAGGCCTCTATGGCTACACCTTC,CASSIETGTRGLYGYTF
TRBD1,.,TRBV18,17,TRBJ2-7,TGTGCCAGCTCACCACGTAACCGGGACAGGGAATCCTACGAGCAGTACTTC,CASSPRNRDRESYEQYF
.,.,TRBV7-2,14,TRBJ2-1,TGTGCCAGCAGCTTAGACCTAGAGGCGGGTGAGCAGTTCTTC,CASSLDLEAGEQFF
.,.,TRBV7-8,14,TRBJ1-1,TGTGCCAGCAGCTCCCCGGGACAAAACACTGAAGCTTTCTTT,CASSSPGQNTEAFF
TRBD1,.,TRBV7-9,15,TRBJ1-1,TGTGCCAGCAGCGAGTTACAGGGGGCTGAGACTGAAGCTTTCTTT,CASSELQGAETEAFF
.,.,TRBV7-8,16,TRBJ2-2,TGTGCCAGCAGCTTAGTTTCCCCGGAAAACACCGGGGAGCTGTTTTTT,CASSLVSPENTGELFF
.,.,TRBV10-3,12,TRBJ1-6,TGTGCCATCAGCCCCTCGGATTCACCCCTCCACTTT,CAISPSDSPLHF
TRBD2,.,TRBV7-9,15,TRBJ2-1,TGTGCCAGCAGCCTAGCGGGAGGGCCTCGCAATGAGCAGTTCTTC,CASSLAGGPRNEQFF
.,.,TRBV6-1,14,TRBJ2-3,TGTGCCAGCAGTCCGAAGACAGGAGTAGATACGCAGTATTTT,CASSPKTGVDTQYF
.,once,TRBV7-9,15,TRBJ2-5,TGTGCCAGCACCGTCATGGGGCTAGATCCAAAGACCCAGTACTTC,CASTVMGLDPKTQYF
.,few,TRBV19,16,TRBJ1-3,TGTGCCAGTAGCCAAGACCCGGCCCTCTCTGGAAACACCATATATTTT,CASSQDPALSGNTIYF
.,.,TRBV28,11,TRBJ1-1,TGTGCCAGCCAGAAGAACACTGAAGCTTTCTTT,CASQKNTEAFF
TRBD1,.,TRBV30,15,TRBJ1-4,TGTGCCTGGAGTGGGCAGGGGGCGAGGGGTGAAAAACTGTTTTTT,CAWSGQGARGEKLFF